This entry lists 25 T cell receptor beta chains sequenced from one sample in a study of identical twins (dated by TCRdb to 2016 to 2017). The library came from 5' RACE. The sequencer was an Illumina HiSeq 2000. TCRdb passed the public sequencing reads through fastp at Q25 and MiXCR, retaining productive beta sequences. Rows are unified per CDR3 protein, each entry keeping the most common DNA and genes. The sample table records hundreds of thousands of distinct CDR3 sequences; around 7.6% of these occur just once. Around 5% of the sample is held by the ten biggest clonotypes. The sample was also linked to a second study, of yellow fever vaccine responses in identical twins.

The material sequenced was CD8+ T cells sorted from blood. The receptors here all came from a woman under 30 in good health.

This sequence joins TRBV12-3 or TRBV12-4 and TRBJ2-1, with D maybe TRBD2 (6 bases). Trimming shortened V by 9 bases and J by 2 bases, and 14 bases separated the two germline ends. The CDR3 has 14 residues. In DNA, the CDR3 is TGTGCCAGAAGGGCTAGCGCCCCCTACAATGAGCAGTTCTTC. This sequence encodes CARRASAPYNEQFF.

This clonotype was seen a handful of times. The chain's CDR3 is CSAPFGGEQFF. For the CDR3, the DNA is TGCAGTGCCCCCTTTGGAGGGGAGCAGTTCTTC. This chain uses TRBV20-1 with TRBJ2-1; D is possibly TRBD2 (6 bases). The CDR3 loop spans 11 amino acids. Germline lookup yields CDR1 DFQATT and CDR2 SNEGSKA (reference sequence). Trimming took off 6 bases at V and 10 bases at J, with 13 bases between the two ends.

In its sample, this clonotype was seen a few times. CDR3 nucleotides: TGTGCCATCAGTGAGGGGGGGCGACTAGCGGGAGTTTCCGAGCAGTACTTC. Translation gives CAISEGGRLAGVSEQYF. This chain joins TRBV10-3 and TRBJ2-7; 12 nucleotides agree with TRBD2. The J segment lost 6 bases and the V segment lost 2 bases, leaving 11 bases of the junction unmatched. The V gene's germline CDR1 is ENHRY and CDR2 SYGVKD. The CDR3 has 17 residues.

Ten or more counts support this clonotype. V and J are TRBV6-5 and TRBJ1-1; a possible D gene is TRBD1 (5 bases). Germline CDR1 reads MNHEY; CDR2 reads SVGAGI. This CDR3 has 15 residues. V lost 0 bases to trimming and J lost 1 base, with 9 bases between them. The CDR3 sequence is CASSYSSGGNTEAFF. The DNA for the CDR3 is TGTGCCAGCAGTTACTCGAGTGGGGGGAACACTGAAGCTTTCTTT.

This clonotype occurred a few times. This rearrangement joins TRBV20-1 to TRBJ2-1; unclear D gene. Germline values: CDR1 DFQATT, CDR2 SNEGSKA (reference sequence). CDR3 length: 14 residues. The V and J ends lost 6 bases and 6 bases respectively, with 18 bases between them. This CDR3 is CSAKDVVMGNEQFF. Here the CDR3 DNA reads TGCAGTGCAAAGGACGTCGTTATGGGCAATGAGCAGTTCTTC.

This clonotype was found many times. The CDR3 bases are TGCAGCGTTGAAGACCTGCCCGACAGGAGGTGGGGGTTCTTC. It codes for CSVEDLPDRRWGFF. The chain couples TRBV29-1 to TRBJ2-1, with D perhaps matching TRBD1 (6 bases). This CDR3 has 14 residues. The germline V and J ends were trimmed by 0 bases and 15 bases, with 21 bases remaining between them. Germline assignment: CDR1 SQVTM and CDR2 ANQGSEA.

This clonotype was seen only a few times. The V and J genes are TRBV28 and TRBJ2-7; 8 bases align to TRBD1. Unmatched junction bases numbered 13, after V lost 6 bases and J lost 3 bases. Germline CDR1 is MDHEN and CDR2 is SYDVKM. This CDR3 is built from 16 residues. The chain's CDR3 is CASSPVDDRGGYEQYF. The CDR3 nucleotides are TGTGCCAGCAGCCCGGTCGACGACAGGGGAGGCTACGAGCAGTACTTC.

This clonotype has only a few counts. The V gene is TRBV24-1, the J gene TRBJ2-1; the D is unclear. The germline V gene encodes CDR1 KGHDR and CDR2 SFDVKD. Trimming left V 4 bases short and J 4 bases short, with 13 bases between. The CDR3 is 15 residues long. The CDR3 here is CATSDLQDIYNEQFF. The CDR3 DNA sequence: TGTGCCACCAGTGACCTCCAAGATATATACAATGAGCAGTTCTTC.

This chain connects TRBV2 to TRBJ2-3; no clear D gene. There are 17 residues in the CDR3. Germline V gene lookup returns CDR1 SNHLY and CDR2 FYNNEI. Trimming shortened V by 3 bases and J by 2 bases, and 18 bases separated the two germline ends. The CDR3 loop is CASSDPPDDFVTDTQYF. The CDR3 DNA follows: TGTGCCAGCAGTGACCCCCCCGACGATTTTGTCACAGATACGCAGTATTTT.

V usage is TRBV20-1 and J usage is TRBJ2-7; tentatively, D is TRBD2 (6 bases). The CDR3 is made up of 14 amino acids. The germline CDR1 and CDR2 sequences are DFQATT and SNEGSKA (reference sequence). The CDR3 nucleotides are TGCAGTGCTAGATCCAGGGACTTGGCCTACAAGCAGTACGTC. Translation gives CSARSRDLAYKQYV.

The V gene is TRBV27, the J gene TRBJ2-1; D tentatively reads TRBD1 or TRBD2 (5 bases each). Trimming left V 5 bases short and J 3 bases short, with 20 bases between. The CDR3 spans 17 residues. Germline V gene lookup returns CDR1 MNHEY and CDR2 SMNVEV (reference sequence). CDR3 loop: CASSTSRDQIDYNEQFF. The CDR3 DNA reads TGTGCCAGCAGTACTAGTCGGGACCAAATAGACTACAATGAGCAGTTCTTC.

This clonotype was counted between two and nine times. This chain connects TRBV6-2 or TRBV6-3 to TRBJ2-5; TRBD1 agrees at 8 bases. CDR1 MNHEY and CDR2 SVGEGT come from the germline V gene. This CDR3 is 18 amino acids long. V shed 6 bases and J 0 bases; nucleotides not matched to a gene: 15. The CDR3 region is CASRRTGTLRWYQETQYF. The DNA of the CDR3 is TGTGCCAGCAGGAGGACAGGGACTCTTCGCTGGTACCAAGAGACCCAGTACTTC.

This clonotype was counted many times. V is TRBV20-1 and J is TRBJ2-1, with 7 bases aligning to TRBD1. The CDR3 is made up of 15 amino acids. The germline V gene has CDR1 DFQATT and CDR2 SNEGSKA (reference sequence). V dropped 0 bases and J dropped 5; count of bases not matched to a gene: 7. CDR3 sequence reads: CSARDQGTDNNEQFF. The CDR3 coding sequence is TGCAGTGCTAGAGATCAAGGGACAGACAACAATGAGCAGTTCTTC.

This clonotype was seen only a few times. The V gene is TRBV11-2, the J gene TRBJ2-7; D is possibly TRBD2 (6 bases). CDR1 is SGHAT and CDR2 is FQNNGV in the germline V gene. V lost 5 bases to trimming and J lost 3 bases, with 14 bases between them. This CDR3 has 14 amino acids. The CDR3 DNA follows: TGTGCCAGCAGCCCGGAGGGATTCCACTACGAGCAGTACTTC. As protein: CASSPEGFHYEQYF. Together with reference TRBV11-2 and TRBJ2-7, the CDR3 gives the full variable domain: EAGVAQSPRYKIIEKRQSVAFWCNPISGHATLYWYQQILGQGPKLLIQFQNNGVVDDSQLPKDRFSAERLKGVDSTLKIQPAKLEDSAVYLCASSPEGFHYEQYFGPGTRLTVT.

This clonotype was counted between two and nine times. The gene calls are TRBV7-8 and TRBJ2-5, with 12 bases fitting TRBD2. After removal of 4 bases from V and 4 bases from J, the junction contained 4 bases not matched to a gene. Germline assignment: CDR1 SGHVS and CDR2 FQNEAQ. The length of the CDR3 is 15 residues. Here the CDR3 reads CASSWTSGNGETQYF. The CDR3 coding sequence is TGTGCCAGCAGCTGGACTAGCGGGAACGGAGAGACCCAGTACTTC.

This clonotype appeared many times. This chain links TRBV12-5 with TRBJ2-5; D unclear. This CDR3 spans 14 amino acids. V shed 3 bases and J shed 5 bases, with 13 bases lying between them. Looked up from germline, CDR1 is LGHNT and CDR2 is FRNRAP. The CDR3 loop reads CASGFSPLEETQYF. The CDR3, as DNA: TGTGCTAGTGGTTTCAGCCCCTTGGAGGAGACCCAGTACTTC.

Ten or more counts support this clonotype. This chain joins TRBV28 and TRBJ2-3; D ambiguous. The V gene lost 5 bases and the J gene lost 0 bases, with 12 bases spanning the gap. CDR3 length equals 15 residues. Looked up from germline, CDR1 is MDHEN and CDR2 is SYDVKM. DNA for the CDR3: TGTGCCAGCAGTATCCGACGGAGTAGCACAGATACGCAGTATTTT. Translated, it gives CASSIRRSSTDTQYF.

This clonotype has a count of ten or more. The chain couples TRBV12-3 or TRBV12-4 to TRBJ2-7, with D perhaps TRBD2 (5 bases). The V end was cut by 6 bases, the J end by 2 bases, with 17 bases between. This CDR3 comprises 15 residues. The CDR3 coding sequence is TGTGCCAGCAGCATCATGGACGGGAAACCCTACGAGCAGTACTTC. This sequence encodes CASSIMDGKPYEQYF.

This clonotype has a handful of counts. The V call is TRBV20-1, the J call TRBJ2-3; 7 nucleotides align to TRBD2. The J segment lost 3 bases and the V segment lost 0 bases, leaving 9 bases of the junction unmatched. Germline CDR1 is DFQATT and CDR2 is SNEGSKA (reference sequence). This CDR3 contains 16 residues. The CDR3 sequence is CSARDIAGPYTDTQYF. The CDR3 region has the DNA TGCAGTGCTAGAGATATAGCGGGTCCTTATACAGATACGCAGTATTTT.

This clonotype turned up a few times. The chain employs TRBV20-1 and TRBJ2-1; D remains ambiguous. This CDR3 has 15 residues. Per germline, CDR1 DFQATT and CDR2 SNEGSKA (reference sequence). V was clipped by 4 bases and J by 2 bases, with 15 bases between them. The CDR3 DNA sequence: TGCAGTGCTACTCAACTCGTATTCCCCTACAATGAGCAGTTCTTC. This translates into CSATQLVFPYNEQFF.

This clonotype has ten or more counts. The chain has TRBV9 and TRBJ2-5; D may match TRBD1 or TRBD2 (6 bases each). The CDR3 covers 16 residues. V dropped 2 bases and J dropped 1 base, with 15 bases sitting between them. Germline lookup yields CDR1 SGDLS and CDR2 YYNGEE. The CDR3 nucleotides read TGTGCCAGCAGCGTCGAAGGGGGGACCTCCCAAGAGACCCAGTACTTC. Its translation is CASSVEGGTSQETQYF.

In its sample, this clonotype was seen many times. The chain couples TRBV11-2 to TRBJ1-5; 9 nucleotides agree with TRBD1. V was pared by 5 bases and J by 8 bases, with 7 bases of the junction left unmatched. Germline V gene lookup returns CDR1 SGHAT and CDR2 FQNNGV. The CDR3 runs to 14 residues. CDR3 sequence (DNA): TGTGCCAGCAGCCCCGGGACAGGGCAGGAGCCCCAGCATTTT. Translating gives CASSPGTGQEPQHF.

This clonotype was counted between two and nine times. V is TRBV4-1 and J is TRBJ2-3; TRBD2 matches at 13 bases. There are 20 residues in the CDR3. The germline V gene encodes CDR1 MGHRA and CDR2 YSYEKL. V shed 3 bases, J shed 5 bases, and the junction held 17 bases outside the gene matches. CDR3 in amino acids: CASSQELAGGSGGPRDTQYF. CDR3 DNA sequence: TGCGCCAGCAGCCAGGAACTAGCGGGAGGGTCCGGAGGGCCGAGAGATACGCAGTATTTT.

Ten or more counts support this clonotype. The chain has TRBV7-9 and TRBJ1-2; D gene unclear. The CDR3 spans 16 residues. Trimming took off 5 bases at V and 1 base at J, with 17 bases between the two ends. Per germline, CDR1 SEHNR and CDR2 FQNEAQ (reference sequence). The chain's CDR3 is CASSPPGPTNNYGYTF. CDR3 DNA: TGTGCCAGCAGCCCACCGGGCCCCACTAATAACTATGGCTACACCTTC.

The V gene is TRBV7-9, the J gene TRBJ2-7; TRBD1 agrees at 7 bases. The CDR3 is 15 amino acids. Germline-derived CDR1 and CDR2 are SEHNR and FQNEAQ (reference sequence). With 5 bases clipped from V and 0 bases from J, the junction kept 7 bases outside the gene matches. The CDR3 DNA sequence: TGTGCCAGCAGCCCCACCCGGACAGGCTCCTACGAGCAGTACGTC. This encodes CASSPTRTGSYEQYV.